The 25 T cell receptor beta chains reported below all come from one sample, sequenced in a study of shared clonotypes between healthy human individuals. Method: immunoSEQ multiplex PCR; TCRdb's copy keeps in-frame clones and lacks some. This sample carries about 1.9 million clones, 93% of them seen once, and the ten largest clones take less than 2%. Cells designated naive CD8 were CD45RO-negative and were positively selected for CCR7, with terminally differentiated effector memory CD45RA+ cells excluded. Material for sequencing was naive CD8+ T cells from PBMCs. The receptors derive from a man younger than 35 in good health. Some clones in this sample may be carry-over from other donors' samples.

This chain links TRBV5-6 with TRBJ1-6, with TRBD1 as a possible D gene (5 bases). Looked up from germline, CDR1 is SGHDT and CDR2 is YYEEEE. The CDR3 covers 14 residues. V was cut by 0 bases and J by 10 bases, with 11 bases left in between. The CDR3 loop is CASSLAGDRSPLHF. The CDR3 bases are TGTGCCAGCAGCTTGGCCGGGGACCGCTCACCCCTCCACTTT. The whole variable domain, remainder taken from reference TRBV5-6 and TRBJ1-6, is DAGVTQSPTHLIKTRGQQVTLRCSPKSGHDTVSWYQQALGQGPQFIFQYYEEEERQRGNFPDRFSGHQFPNYSSELNVNALLLGDSALYLCASSLAGDRSPLHFGNGTRLTVT.

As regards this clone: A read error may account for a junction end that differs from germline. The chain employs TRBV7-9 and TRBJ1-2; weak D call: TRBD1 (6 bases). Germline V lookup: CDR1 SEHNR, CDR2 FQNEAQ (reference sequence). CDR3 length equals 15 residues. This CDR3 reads CASSLGVQGNGGCTF. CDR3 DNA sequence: TGTGCCAGCAGCTTAGGGGTGCAGGGGAATGGCGGCTGCACCTTC.

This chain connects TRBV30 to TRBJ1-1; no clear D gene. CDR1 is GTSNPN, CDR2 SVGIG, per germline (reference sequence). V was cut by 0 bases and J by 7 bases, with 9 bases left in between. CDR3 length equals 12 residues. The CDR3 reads CAWSVLRVEAFF. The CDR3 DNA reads TGTGCCTGGAGTGTACTCCGCGTTGAAGCTTTCTTT.

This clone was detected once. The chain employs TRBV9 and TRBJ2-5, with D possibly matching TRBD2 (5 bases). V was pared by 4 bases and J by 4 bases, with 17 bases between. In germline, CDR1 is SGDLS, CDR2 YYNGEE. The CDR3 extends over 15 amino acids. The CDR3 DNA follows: TGTGCCAGCAGCCCCGAAGGGTCCGGAGGAGAGACCCAGTACTTC. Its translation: CASSPEGSGGETQYF.

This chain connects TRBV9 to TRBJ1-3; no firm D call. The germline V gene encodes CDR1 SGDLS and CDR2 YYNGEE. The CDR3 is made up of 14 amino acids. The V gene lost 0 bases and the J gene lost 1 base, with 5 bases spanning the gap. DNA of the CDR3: TGTGCCAGCAGCGTAGAACAGTCTGGAAACACCATATATTTT. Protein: CASSVEQSGNTIYF.

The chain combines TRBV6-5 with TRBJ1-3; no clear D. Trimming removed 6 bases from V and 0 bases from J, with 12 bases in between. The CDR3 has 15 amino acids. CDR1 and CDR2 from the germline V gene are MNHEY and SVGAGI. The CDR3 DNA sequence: TGTGCCAGCAGATCCGAGCAGTACTCTGGAAACACCATATATTTT. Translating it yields CASRSEQYSGNTIYF.

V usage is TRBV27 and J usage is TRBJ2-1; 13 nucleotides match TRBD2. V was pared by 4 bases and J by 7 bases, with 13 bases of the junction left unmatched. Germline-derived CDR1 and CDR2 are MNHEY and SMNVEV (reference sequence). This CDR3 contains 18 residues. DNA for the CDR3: TGTGCCAGCAGTTCGATCTATACCGGGACTAGCGGGATTAATGAGCAGTTCTTC. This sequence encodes CASSSIYTGTSGINEQFF.

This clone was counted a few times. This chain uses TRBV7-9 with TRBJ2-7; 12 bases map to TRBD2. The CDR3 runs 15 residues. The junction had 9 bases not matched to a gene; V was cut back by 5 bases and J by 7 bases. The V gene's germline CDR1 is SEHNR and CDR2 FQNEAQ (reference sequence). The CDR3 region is CASSPRTSGIREQYF. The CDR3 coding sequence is TGTGCCAGCAGCCCGCGGACTAGCGGGATTCGGGAGCAGTACTTC.

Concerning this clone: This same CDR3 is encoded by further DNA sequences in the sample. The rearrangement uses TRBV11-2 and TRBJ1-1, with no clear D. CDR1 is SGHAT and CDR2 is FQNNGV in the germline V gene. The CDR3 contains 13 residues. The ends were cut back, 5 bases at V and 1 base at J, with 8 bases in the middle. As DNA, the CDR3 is TGTGCCAGCAGCCCCGTAGGGAACACTGAAGCTTTCTTT. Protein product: CASSPVGNTEAFF.

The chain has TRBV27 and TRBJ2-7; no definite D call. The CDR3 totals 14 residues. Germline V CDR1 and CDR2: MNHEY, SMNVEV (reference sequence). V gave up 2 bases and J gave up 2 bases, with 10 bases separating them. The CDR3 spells CASSLNGVAYEQYF. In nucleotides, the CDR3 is TGTGCCAGCAGTTTAAACGGCGTAGCCTACGAGCAGTACTTC.

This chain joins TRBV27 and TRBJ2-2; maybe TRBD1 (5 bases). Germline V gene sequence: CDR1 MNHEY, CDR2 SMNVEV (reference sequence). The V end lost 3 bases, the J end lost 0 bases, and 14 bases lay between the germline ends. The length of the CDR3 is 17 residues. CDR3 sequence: CASSFSGDSANTGELFF. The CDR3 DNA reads TGTGCCAGCAGTTTTTCAGGAGACAGCGCGAACACCGGGGAGCTGTTTTTT.

DNA for the CDR3: TGTGCCAGCAGCTTCCGGGACTACTACGAGCAGTACTTC. It yields the protein CASSFRDYYEQYF. This rearrangement joins TRBV7-9 to TRBJ2-7; 7 nucleotides align to TRBD2. V trimming: 3 bases; J trimming: 3 bases; junction bases outside the gene matches: 2. The germline V gene has CDR1 SEHNR and CDR2 FQNEAQ (reference sequence). CDR3 length: 13 amino acids.

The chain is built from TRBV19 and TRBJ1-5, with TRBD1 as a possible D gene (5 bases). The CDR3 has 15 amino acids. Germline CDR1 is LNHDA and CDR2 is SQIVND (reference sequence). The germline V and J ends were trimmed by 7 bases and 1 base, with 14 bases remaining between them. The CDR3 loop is CASTERGPSNQPQHF. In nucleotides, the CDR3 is TGTGCCAGTACCGAACGGGGACCCAGCAATCAGCCCCAGCATTTT. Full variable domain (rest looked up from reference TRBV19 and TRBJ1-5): DGGITQSPKYLFRKEGQNVTLSCEQNLNHDAMYWYRQDPGQGLRLIYYSQIVNDFQKGDIAEGYSVSREKKESFPLTVTSAQKNPTAFYLCASTERGPSNQPQHFGDGTRLSIL.

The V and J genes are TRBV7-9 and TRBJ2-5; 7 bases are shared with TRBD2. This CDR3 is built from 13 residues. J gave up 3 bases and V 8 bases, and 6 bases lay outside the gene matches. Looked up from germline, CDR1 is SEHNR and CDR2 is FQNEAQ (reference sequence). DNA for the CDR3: TGTGCCAGCCGAGCGGGGCTTGAAGAGACCCAGTACTTC. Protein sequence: CASRAGLEETQYF.

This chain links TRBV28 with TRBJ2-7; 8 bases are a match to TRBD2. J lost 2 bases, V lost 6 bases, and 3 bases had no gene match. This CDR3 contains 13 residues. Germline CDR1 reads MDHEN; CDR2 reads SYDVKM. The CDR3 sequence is CASSAGLAYEQYF. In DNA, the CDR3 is TGTGCCAGCAGCGCGGGACTAGCCTACGAGCAGTACTTC.

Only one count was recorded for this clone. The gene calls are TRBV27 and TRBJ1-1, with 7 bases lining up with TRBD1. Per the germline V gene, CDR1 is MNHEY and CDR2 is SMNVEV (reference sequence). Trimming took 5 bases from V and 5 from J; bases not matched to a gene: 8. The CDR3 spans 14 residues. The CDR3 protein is CASSRQGLRTEAFF. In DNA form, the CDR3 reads TGTGCCAGCAGTCGACAGGGATTGAGGACTGAAGCTTTCTTT.

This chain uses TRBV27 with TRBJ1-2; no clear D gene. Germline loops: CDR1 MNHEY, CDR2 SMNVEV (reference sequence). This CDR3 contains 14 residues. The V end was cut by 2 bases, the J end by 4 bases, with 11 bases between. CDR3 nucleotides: TGTGCCAGCAGTTTAGGATCGACGGTCTATGGCTACACCTTC. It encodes CASSLGSTVYGYTF.

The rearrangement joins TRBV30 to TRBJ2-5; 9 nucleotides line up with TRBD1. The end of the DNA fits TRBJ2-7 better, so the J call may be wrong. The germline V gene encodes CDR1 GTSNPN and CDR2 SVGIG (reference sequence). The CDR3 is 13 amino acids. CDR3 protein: CAWSVQGANEQYF. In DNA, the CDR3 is TGTGCCTGGAGTGTACAGGGGGCAAACGAGCAGTACTTC.

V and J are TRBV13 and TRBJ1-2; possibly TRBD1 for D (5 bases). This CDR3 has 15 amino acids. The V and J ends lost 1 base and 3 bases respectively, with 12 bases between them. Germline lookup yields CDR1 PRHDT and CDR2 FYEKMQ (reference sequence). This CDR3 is CASSLDPGSYYGYTF. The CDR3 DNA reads TGTGCCAGCAGCTTAGATCCAGGGTCTTACTATGGCTACACCTTC.

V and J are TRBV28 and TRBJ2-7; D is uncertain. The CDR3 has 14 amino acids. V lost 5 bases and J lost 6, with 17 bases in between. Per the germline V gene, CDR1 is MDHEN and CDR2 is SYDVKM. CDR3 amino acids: CASSRPAEWGEQYF. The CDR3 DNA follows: TGTGCCAGCAGTCGACCCGCAGAATGGGGCGAGCAGTACTTC.

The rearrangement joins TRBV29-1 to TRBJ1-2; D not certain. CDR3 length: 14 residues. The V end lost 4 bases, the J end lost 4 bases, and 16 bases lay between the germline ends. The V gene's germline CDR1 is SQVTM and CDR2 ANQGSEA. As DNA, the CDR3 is TGCAGCGTTGGTGGATTGGACGCGGGCTATGGCTACACCTTC. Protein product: CSVGGLDAGYGYTF.

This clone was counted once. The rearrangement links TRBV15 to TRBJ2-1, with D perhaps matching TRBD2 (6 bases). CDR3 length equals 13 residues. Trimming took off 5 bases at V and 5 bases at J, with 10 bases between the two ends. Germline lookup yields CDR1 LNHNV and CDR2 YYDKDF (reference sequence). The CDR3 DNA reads TGTGCCACCAGCGGGACTTTAAACAATGAGCAGTTCTTC. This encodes CATSGTLNNEQFF.

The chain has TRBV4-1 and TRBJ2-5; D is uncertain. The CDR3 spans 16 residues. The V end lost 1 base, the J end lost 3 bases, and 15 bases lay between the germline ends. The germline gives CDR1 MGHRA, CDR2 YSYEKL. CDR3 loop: CASSQGSRRPEETQYF. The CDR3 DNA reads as TGCGCCAGCAGCCAAGGCTCGCGGAGACCCGAAGAGACCCAGTACTTC.

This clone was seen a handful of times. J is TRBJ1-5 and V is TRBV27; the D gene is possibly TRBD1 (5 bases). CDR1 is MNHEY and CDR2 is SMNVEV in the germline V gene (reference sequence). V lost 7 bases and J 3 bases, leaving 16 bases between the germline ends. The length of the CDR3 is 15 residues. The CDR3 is CASTPGRVDNQPQHF. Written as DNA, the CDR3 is TGTGCCAGCACCCCGGGCAGGGTAGACAATCAGCCCCAGCATTTT.

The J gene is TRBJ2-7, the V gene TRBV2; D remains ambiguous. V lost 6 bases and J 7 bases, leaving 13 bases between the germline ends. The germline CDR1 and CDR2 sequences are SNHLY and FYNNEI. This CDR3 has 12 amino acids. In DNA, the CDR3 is TGTGCCAGCAGGGGCCAATCGAGAGAGCAGTACTTC. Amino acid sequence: CASRGQSREQYF.